One sample yielded the 5 T cell receptor beta chains listed below, sequenced in a study of CD8 T cells in Susac syndrome. Reverse transcription used about 0.45 to 1 ug RNA and random hexamers. TCRdb re-called the immunoSEQ multiplex PCR reads with MiXCR, one entry per CDR3 protein. The table lists 200,000 or so distinct CDR3 sequences, about 96% of them singletons, with 0.085% to 0.095% in the top ten. Input material: CD4+ T cells from PBMCs. Receptors were obtained from a human donor with multiple sclerosis.

The gene calls are TRBV9 and TRBJ2-2; TRBD2 agrees at 14 bases. The trim removed 2 bases at V and 6 bases at J, leaving 0 bases unmatched. CDR3 length equals 15 residues. Germline CDR1 reads SGDLS; CDR2 reads YYNGEE. CDR3 nucleotides: TGTGCCAGCAGCGTGACTAGCGGGAGGGCCGGGGAGCTGTTTTTT. Translating it yields CASSVTSGRAGELFF.

The chain links TRBV3-1 to TRBJ2-1, with D tentatively TRBD1 (7 bases). The CDR3 runs to 15 residues. Looked up from germline, CDR1 is LGHDT and CDR2 is YNNKEL (reference sequence). V lost 4 bases and J 2 bases, leaving 12 bases between the germline ends. This CDR3 reads CASSPRGRTYNEQFF. CDR3 coding DNA: TGTGCCAGCAGCCCCAGGGGGAGGACCTACAATGAGCAGTTCTTC.

The chain carries TRBV3-1 and TRBJ2-5, with 13 positions matching TRBD2. From germline, CDR1 is LGHDT and CDR2 YNNKEL (reference sequence). The CDR3 consists of 15 residues. V lost 4 bases and J lost 5; bases outside the gene matches: 4. The CDR3 is CASSRLAGGMETQYF. The CDR3 DNA is TGTGCCAGCAGCCGACTAGCGGGGGGCATGGAGACCCAGTACTTC.

V is TRBV24-1 and J is TRBJ2-1, with 12 bases lining up with TRBD2. This CDR3 has 15 residues. Looked up from germline, CDR1 is KGHDR and CDR2 is SFDVKD. The ends lost 2 bases at V and 9 bases at J; junction bases unmatched: 4. This chain's CDR3 is CATSDSGLAGSEQFF. The CDR3 coding sequence is TGTGCCACCAGTGATTCCGGACTAGCGGGAAGTGAGCAGTTCTTC.

The chain uses TRBV18 and TRBJ2-7; 7 nucleotides align to TRBD1. Looked up from germline, CDR1 is KGHSH and CDR2 is LQKENI. This CDR3 contains 14 residues. V shed 4 bases, J shed 4 bases, and the junction held 7 bases outside the gene matches. CDR3 nucleotides: TGTGCCAGCTCACAGGTCGACAGGGATTACGAGCAGTACTTC. Protein product: CASSQVDRDYEQYF.